A single sample is the source of the 5 T cell receptor beta chains below, sequenced in a study of T cell responses to AZD1222 COVID-19 vaccine. TCRdb keeps only in-frame clones here, not all; method: immunoSEQ multiplex PCR. The sample includes approximately 270,000 clones, 90% to 95% of them seen just once. The sequences come from peripheral blood, collected 28 days after the second AZD1222 dose. The source of these receptors is an adult who received the AZD1222 COVID-19 vaccine.

V and J are TRBV3-1 (or the pseudogene TRBV3-2) and TRBJ2-7, with D perhaps matching TRBD2 (5 bases). V was clipped by 1 base and J by 6 bases, with 10 bases between them. Germline V gives CDR1 LGHDT, CDR2 YNNKEL (reference sequence). This CDR3 contains 13 residues. The CDR3 DNA sequence: TGTGCCAGCAGCCAAGGAATCCGGGGCGAGCAGTACTTC. This sequence encodes CASSQGIRGEQYF.

The chain is built from TRBV15 and TRBJ1-1; TRBD1 might be the D (5 bases). Germline V gene lookup returns CDR1 LNHNV and CDR2 YYDKDF (reference sequence). The CDR3 runs 16 residues. V was cut by 0 bases and J by 5 bases, with 16 bases left in between. For the CDR3, the DNA is TGTGCCACCAGCAGAGACGGTGCCAGCTGGGGGACTGAAGCTTTCTTT. Its translation is CATSRDGASWGTEAFF.

The chain combines TRBV14 with TRBJ2-7; 10 bases agree with TRBD2. Germline assignment: CDR1 SGHDN and CDR2 FVKESK. V gave up 4 bases and J gave up 2 bases; unmatched junction bases: 5. This CDR3 region has 15 residues. Here the CDR3 reads CASSPWTSGTYEQYF. CDR3 DNA: TGTGCCAGCAGCCCCTGGACTAGCGGAACCTACGAGCAGTACTTC. The full variable domain, rest sourced from reference TRBV14 and TRBJ2-7, is EAGVTQFPSHSVIEKGQTVTLRCDPISGHDNLYWYRRVMGKEIKFLLHFVKESKQDESGMPNNRFLAERTGGTYSTLKVQPAELEDSGVYFCASSPWTSGTYEQYFGPGTRLTVT.

The rearrangement links TRBV7-9 to TRBJ1-3; 7 bases map to TRBD1. Germline V CDR1 and CDR2: SEHNR, FQNEAQ (reference sequence). The V segment lost 4 bases and the J segment 0 bases; nucleotides outside the gene matches: 12. This CDR3 contains 18 residues. The CDR3 spells CASSSPPGQLSSGNTIYF. In DNA form, the CDR3 reads TGTGCCAGCAGCTCACCCCCGGGACAGCTAAGCTCTGGAAACACCATATATTTT.

The chain links TRBV28 to TRBJ1-5; D gene unclear. The CDR3 contains 16 residues. V lost 6 bases to trimming and J lost 0 bases, with 15 bases between them. CDR1 and CDR2 (germline): MDHEN, SYDVKM. The CDR3 protein is CASSPGRRISNQPQHF. In DNA form, the CDR3 reads TGTGCCAGCAGCCCCGGACGGAGGATTAGCAATCAGCCCCAGCATTTT.